The sequence of this T cell receptor beta chain was determined in a study of shared clonotypes between healthy human individuals. Original methodology: With immunoSEQ giving junction-only sequences and no quality scores, filtering differed. Method: immunoSEQ multiplex PCR; TCRdb's copy keeps in-frame clones and lacks some. That table supplies the V and J calls and clone size; D and trimming were determined from the DNA. Found here are roughly 2,300,000 clones, about nine tenths of them singletons; the top ten hold around 0.38%. With V trimmed by 6 bases and J by 4 bases, 9 bases remained unmatched. CDR1 is MNHEY and CDR2 is SMNVEV in the germline V gene (reference sequence). CDR3 size: 16 residues. Concerning this clone itself: Its cognate antigen is unknown. This sample also contains other DNA sequences that code for the same CDR3.

Study results and caveats: Clonotypes shared by all four sorted-subset donors had higher generation probabilities than non-shared clonotypes.

The TCR comes from a man between 18 and 29 years old in good health. Some clones in this sample may be carry-over from other donors' samples. The chain couples TRBV27 to TRBJ2-1; 10 positions agree with TRBD2. Sequencing input: naive CD4+ T cells from PBMCs. Regarding subset: CD45RA+ positively selected. The CDR3 loop reads CASSPRLAGGYNEQFF. The CDR3 coding sequence is TGTGCCAGCAGCCCGAGGTTAGCGGGAGGTTACAATGAGCAGTTCTTC.